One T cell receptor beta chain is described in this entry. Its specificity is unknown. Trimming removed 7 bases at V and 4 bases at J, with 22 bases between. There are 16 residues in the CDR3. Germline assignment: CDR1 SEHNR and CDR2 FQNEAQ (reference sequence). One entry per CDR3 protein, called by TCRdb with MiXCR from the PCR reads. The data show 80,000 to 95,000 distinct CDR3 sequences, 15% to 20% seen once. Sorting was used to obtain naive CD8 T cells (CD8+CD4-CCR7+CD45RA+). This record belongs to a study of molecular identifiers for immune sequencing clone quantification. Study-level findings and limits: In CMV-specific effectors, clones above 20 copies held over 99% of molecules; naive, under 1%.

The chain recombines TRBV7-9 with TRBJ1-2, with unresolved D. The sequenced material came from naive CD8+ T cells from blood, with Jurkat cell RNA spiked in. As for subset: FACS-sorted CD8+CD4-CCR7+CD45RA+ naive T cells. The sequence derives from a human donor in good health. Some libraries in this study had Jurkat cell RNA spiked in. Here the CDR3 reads CASMLYPGSFIYGYTF. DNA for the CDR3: TGTGCCAGCATGTTATACCCTGGCTCCTTCATCTATGGCTACACCTTC.